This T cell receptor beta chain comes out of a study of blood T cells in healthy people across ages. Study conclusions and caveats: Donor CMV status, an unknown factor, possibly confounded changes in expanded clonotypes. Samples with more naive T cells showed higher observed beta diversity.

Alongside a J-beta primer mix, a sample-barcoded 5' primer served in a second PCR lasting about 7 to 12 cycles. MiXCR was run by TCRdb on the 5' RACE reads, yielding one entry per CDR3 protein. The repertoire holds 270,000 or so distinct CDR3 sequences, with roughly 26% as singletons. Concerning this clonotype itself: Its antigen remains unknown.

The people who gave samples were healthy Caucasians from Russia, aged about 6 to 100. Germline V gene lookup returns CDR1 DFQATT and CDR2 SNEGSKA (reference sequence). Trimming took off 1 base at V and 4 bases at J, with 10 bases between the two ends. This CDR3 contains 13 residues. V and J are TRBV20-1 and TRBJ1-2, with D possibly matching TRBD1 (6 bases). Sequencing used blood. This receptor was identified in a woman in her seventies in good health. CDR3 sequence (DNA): TGCAGTGCTAGAGCGGCAGGGGTCTATGGCTACACCTTC. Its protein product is CSARAAGVYGYTF.